This passage covers 8 T cell receptor beta chains from one sample sequenced in a study of T-cell reconstitution after alpha-beta-depleted transplantation in children. Using unique molecular identifiers, the investigators prepared the TCRbeta library. TCRdb itself ran the PCR reads through MiXCR, one entry per CDR3 protein. The table has about 260,000 distinct CDR3 sequences, around 8% seen once. Here the sequenced sample was PBMCs, mostly from graft donor cells, taken 180 days after TCRalphabeta/CD19-depleted stem cell transplant. The source is a male patient younger than 18 who had a stem cell transplant for acute lymphoblastic leukemia, so the T cells may come from the graft donor.

This clonotype was seen ten or more times. V usage is TRBV5-1 and J usage is TRBJ2-1; 7 nucleotides agree with TRBD1. V lost 2 bases to trimming and J lost 0 bases; unmatched junction nucleotides: 2. CDR3 size: 15 residues. Germline values: CDR1 SGHRS, CDR2 YFSETQ. DNA for the CDR3: TGCGCCAGCAGCTTCCGGGACAGCTCCTACAATGAGCAGTTCTTC. Protein: CASSFRDSSYNEQFF.

This clonotype was observed many times. V and J are TRBV4-2 and TRBJ1-1; D is unresolved. V lost 0 bases and J lost 11, with 13 bases in between. This CDR3 region has 13 residues. Germline-derived CDR1 and CDR2 are LGHNA and YNFKEQ. CDR3 in amino acids: CASSQDPAKSAFF. The CDR3 nucleotides are TGTGCCAGCAGCCAAGATCCCGCAAAGTCGGCTTTCTTT.

This clonotype was seen more than once but under ten times. The CDR3 protein is CASSYYNTDTQYF. DNA of the CDR3: TGTGCCAGCAGTTACTATAACACAGATACGCAGTATTTT. The chain joins TRBV6-2 or TRBV6-3 to TRBJ2-3; D ambiguous. Trimming shortened V by 1 base and J by 2 bases, and 4 bases separated the two germline ends. Germline V gene lookup returns CDR1 MNHEY and CDR2 SVGEGT. The CDR3 contains 13 residues.

This clonotype was counted at least ten times. J is TRBJ2-7 and V is TRBV19; no reliable D call. Trimming left V 6 bases short and J 2 bases short, with 17 bases between. Germline V CDR1 and CDR2: LNHDA, SQIVND (reference sequence). The CDR3 totals 15 residues. The DNA of the CDR3 is TGTGCCAGTAGGGTCATTGACACGATTACCTACGAGCAGTACTTC. This codes for CASRVIDTITYEQYF.

This clonotype was seen many times. The chain is built from TRBV12-3 or TRBV12-4 and TRBJ1-4, with D perhaps matching TRBD1 (5 bases). The CDR3 consists of 14 residues. Trimming shortened V by 7 bases and J by 13 bases, and 22 bases separated the two germline ends. The CDR3 nucleotides are TGTGCCAGCACCTCCACAGTAATGGGTGGGGGACTGTTTTTT. Protein sequence: CASTSTVMGGGLFF.

This clonotype was picked up many times. The gene calls are TRBV4-1 and TRBJ2-7; 9 bases align to TRBD2. CDR1 is MGHRA and CDR2 is YSYEKL in the germline V gene. Losses at the gene ends were 4 bases for V and 3 bases for J; bases not matched to a gene: 7. There are 15 residues in the CDR3. The CDR3 DNA reads as TGCGCCAGCAGCCGAGCTAGCGGGATCTTCTACGAGCAGTACTTC. It is translated as CASSRASGIFYEQYF.

This clonotype appeared many times. This chain joins TRBV7-2 and TRBJ1-5; no clear D. This CDR3 is built from 16 residues. Trimming stripped 2 bases from V and 4 bases from J, with 15 bases between. Germline values: CDR1 SGHTA, CDR2 FQGNSA. The DNA of the CDR3 is TGTGCCAGCAGCTTAAACGGAAGGAGGGAGAATCAGCCCCAGCATTTT. Its protein product is CASSLNGRRENQPQHF.

This clonotype was seen at least ten times. The genes are TRBV28 and TRBJ2-1, with 8 bases fitting TRBD2. Trimming took 7 bases from V and 9 from J; bases not matched to a gene: 17. The germline gives CDR1 MDHEN, CDR2 SYDVKM. This CDR3 region has 16 residues. In nucleotides, the CDR3 is TGTGCCAGCACCAACGGAGGACTAGCTGGGGAATGTGAGCAGTTCTTC. Amino acid sequence: CASTNGGLAGECEQFF.